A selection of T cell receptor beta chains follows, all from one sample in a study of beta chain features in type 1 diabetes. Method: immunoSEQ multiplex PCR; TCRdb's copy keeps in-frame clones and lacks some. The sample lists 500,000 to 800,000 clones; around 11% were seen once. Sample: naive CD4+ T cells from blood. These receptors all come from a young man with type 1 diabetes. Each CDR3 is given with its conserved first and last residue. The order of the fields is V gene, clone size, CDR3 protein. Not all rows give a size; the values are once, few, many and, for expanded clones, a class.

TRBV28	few	CASSPGARSNQPQHF
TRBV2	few	CASRGGDRGSGNTIYF
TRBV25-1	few	CASRSDSGANVLTF
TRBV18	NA	CASSPPTLLETQYF
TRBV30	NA	CAWRTSEAGYEQYF
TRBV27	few	CALPGGNEQFF
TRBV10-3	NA	CAISDEGMGNQPQHF
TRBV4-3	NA	CASSQEQAYQQFF
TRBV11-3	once	CASSGDSSTLGTDTQYF
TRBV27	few	CASRRGSWLTDTQYF
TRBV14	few	CATERGGPYNEQFF
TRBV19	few	CASSRKSVVGANVLTF
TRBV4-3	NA	CASSHQRETSGTQYF
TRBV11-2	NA	CASSLGRGQTYEQYF
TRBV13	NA	CASSFRSNEKLFF
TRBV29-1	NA	CSVAGRWMNTEAFF
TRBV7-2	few	CASSQDPSYNEQFF